This T cell receptor (beta chain) is from a study of T cell clonotyping in hematopoietic cell transplantation. Assay used: immunoSEQ multiplex PCR; TCRdb lists only in-frame clones, some missing. This sample has under 35,000 clones; around 70% occur once, and the top ten carry approximately 6.2%. Stated time point: recipient sample about 28 days before transplant, after cytoreduction. Recipient blood drawn about 28 days pretransplant and days 30, 100, 180 after. The germline CDR1 and CDR2 sequences are MRHNA and SNTAGT. V was cut by 6 bases and J by 1 base, with 18 bases left in between. This CDR3 region has 17 residues.

The sequence was obtained from a man aged 45-65 years with myelodysplastic syndrome. Some clones in this sample may be carry-over from other donors' samples. The input for sequencing was peripheral blood mononuclear cells, taken before stem cell transplant. The chain couples TRBV6-4 to TRBJ2-2, with D perhaps matching TRBD1 (6 bases). CDR3 sequence reads: CASSPPGQDENTGELFF. CDR3 coding DNA: TGTGCCAGCAGCCCCCCGGGACAAGACGAGAACACCGGGGAGCTGTTTTTT.